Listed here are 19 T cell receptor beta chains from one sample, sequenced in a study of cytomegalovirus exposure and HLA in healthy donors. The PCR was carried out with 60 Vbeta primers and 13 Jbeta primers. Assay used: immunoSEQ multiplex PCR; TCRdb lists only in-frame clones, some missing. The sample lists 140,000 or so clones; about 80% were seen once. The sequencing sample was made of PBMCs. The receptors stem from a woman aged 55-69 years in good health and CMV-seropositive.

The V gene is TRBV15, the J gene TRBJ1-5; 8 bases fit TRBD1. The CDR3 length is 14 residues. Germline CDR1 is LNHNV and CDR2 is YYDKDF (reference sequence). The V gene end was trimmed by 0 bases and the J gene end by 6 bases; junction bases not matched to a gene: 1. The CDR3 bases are TGTGCCACCAGCAGAGACACAGGGGGTCAGCCCCAGCATTTT. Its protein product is CATSRDTGGQPQHF.

CDR3 DNA sequence: TGTGCCTGGAGACCGACAGGGGCACAAGAGACCCAGTACTTC. Residues: CAWRPTGAQETQYF. The V and J genes are TRBV30 and TRBJ2-5; 8 bases fit TRBD1. V shed 3 bases, J shed 2 bases, and the junction held 5 bases outside the gene matches. In germline, CDR1 is GTSNPN, CDR2 SVGIG (reference sequence). This CDR3 has 14 amino acids.

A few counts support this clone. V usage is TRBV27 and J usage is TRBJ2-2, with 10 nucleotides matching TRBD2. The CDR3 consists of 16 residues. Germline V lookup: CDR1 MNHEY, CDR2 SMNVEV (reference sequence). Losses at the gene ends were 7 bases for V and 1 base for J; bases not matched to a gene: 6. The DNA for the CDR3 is TGTGCCAGCACAACTAGCGGGACTCTGAACACCGGGGAGCTGTTTTTT. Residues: CASTTSGTLNTGELFF.

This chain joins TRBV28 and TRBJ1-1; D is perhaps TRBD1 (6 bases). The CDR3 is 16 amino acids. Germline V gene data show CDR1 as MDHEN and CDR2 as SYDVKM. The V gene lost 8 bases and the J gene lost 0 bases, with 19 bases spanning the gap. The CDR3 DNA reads TGTGCCAGCCGAATGGGGGCACGAATTTTGAACACTGAAGCTTTCTTT. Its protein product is CASRMGARILNTEAFF.

In DNA form, the CDR3 reads TGTGCCAGCAGTGTTCTGGCTAGCAGCGACGAGCAGTACTTC. Encoded protein: CASSVLASSDEQYF. The chain carries TRBV2 and TRBJ2-7; a possible D gene is TRBD2 (5 bases). Germline V gene lookup returns CDR1 SNHLY and CDR2 FYNNEI. The CDR3 runs to 14 residues. The ends were cut back, 4 bases at V and 5 bases at J, with 15 bases in the middle. The complete variable domain, with remaining parts taken from reference TRBV2 and TRBJ2-7, reads EPEVTQTPSHQVTQMGQEVILRCVPISNHLYFYWYRQILGQKVEFLVSFYNNEISEKSEIFDDQFSVERPDGSNFTLKIRSTKLEDSAMYFCASSVLASSDEQYFGPGTRLTVT.

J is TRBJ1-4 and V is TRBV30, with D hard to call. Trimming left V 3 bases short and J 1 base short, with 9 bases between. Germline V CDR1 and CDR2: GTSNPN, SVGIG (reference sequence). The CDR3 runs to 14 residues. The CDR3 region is CAWSPEQTNEKLFF. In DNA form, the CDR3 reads TGTGCCTGGAGCCCCGAACAAACTAATGAAAAACTGTTTTTT.

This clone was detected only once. The CDR3: CSVEVGTSSYEQYF. For the CDR3, the DNA is TGCAGCGTTGAGGTAGGGACTAGCTCTTACGAGCAGTACTTC. This chain links TRBV29-1 with TRBJ2-7; 9 nucleotides line up with TRBD2. The CDR3 totals 14 residues. Germline V CDR1 and CDR2: SQVTM, ANQGSEA. With V trimmed by 3 bases and J by 4 bases, 7 bases remained unmatched.

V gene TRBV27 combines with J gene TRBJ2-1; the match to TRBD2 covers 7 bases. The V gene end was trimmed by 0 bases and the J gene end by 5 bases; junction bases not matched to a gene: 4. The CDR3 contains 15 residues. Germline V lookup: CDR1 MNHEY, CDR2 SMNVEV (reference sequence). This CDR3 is CASSLSREGHNEQFF. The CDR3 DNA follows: TGTGCCAGCAGTTTATCCAGGGAGGGGCACAATGAGCAGTTCTTC.

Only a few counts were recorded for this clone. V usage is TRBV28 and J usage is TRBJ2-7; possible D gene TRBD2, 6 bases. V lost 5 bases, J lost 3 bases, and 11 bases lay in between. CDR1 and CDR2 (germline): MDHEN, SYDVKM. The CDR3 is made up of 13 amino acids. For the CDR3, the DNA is TGTGCCAGCAGTCTTGGGACTGTCTACGAGCAGTACTTC. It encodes CASSLGTVYEQYF. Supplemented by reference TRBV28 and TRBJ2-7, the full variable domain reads DVKVTQSSRYLVKRTGEKVFLECVQDMDHENMFWYRQDPGLGLRLIYFSYDVKMKEKGDIPEGYSVSREKKERFSLILESASTNQTSMYLCASSLGTVYEQYFGPGTRLTVT.

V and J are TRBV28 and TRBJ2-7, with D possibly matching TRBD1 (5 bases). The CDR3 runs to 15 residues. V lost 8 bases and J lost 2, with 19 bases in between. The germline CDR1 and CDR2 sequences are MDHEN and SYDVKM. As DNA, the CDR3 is TGTGCCAGCTCCTCCCTAGGGGTCGCGACCTACGAGCAGTACTTC. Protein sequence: CASSSLGVATYEQYF.

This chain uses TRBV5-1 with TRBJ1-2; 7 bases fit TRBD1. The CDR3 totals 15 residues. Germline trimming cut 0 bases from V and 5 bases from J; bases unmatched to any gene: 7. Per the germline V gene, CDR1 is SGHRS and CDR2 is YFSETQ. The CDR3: CASSLEARGSYGYTF. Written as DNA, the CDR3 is TGCGCCAGCAGCTTGGAGGCCAGGGGGTCGTATGGCTACACCTTC. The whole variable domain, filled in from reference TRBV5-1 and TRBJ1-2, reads KAGVTQTPRYLIKTRGQQVTLSCSPISGHRSVSWYQQTPGQGLQFLFEYFSETQRNKGNFPGRFSGRQFSNSRSEMNVSTLELGDSALYLCASSLEARGSYGYTFGSGTRLTVV.

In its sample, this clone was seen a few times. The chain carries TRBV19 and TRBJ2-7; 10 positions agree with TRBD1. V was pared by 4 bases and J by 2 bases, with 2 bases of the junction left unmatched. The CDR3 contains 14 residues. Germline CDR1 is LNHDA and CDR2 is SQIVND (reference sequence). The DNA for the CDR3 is TGTGCCAGTAGTAGGGACAGGGGTCCCTACGAGCAGTACTTC. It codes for CASSRDRGPYEQYF.

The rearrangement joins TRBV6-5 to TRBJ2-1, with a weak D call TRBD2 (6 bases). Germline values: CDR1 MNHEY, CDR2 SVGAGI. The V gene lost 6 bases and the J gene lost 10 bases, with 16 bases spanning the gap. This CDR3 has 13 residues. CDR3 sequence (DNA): TGTGCCAGCAGACCCCGAACTAGCTTCGAGCAGTTCTTC. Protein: CASRPRTSFEQFF.

The CDR3, as DNA: TGTGCCAGCAGTTTGGCTGGTTGGGAGGGTGGCTACACCTTC. Translated, it gives CASSLAGWEGGYTF. V is TRBV28 and J is TRBJ1-2; D is ambiguous. V dropped 3 bases and J dropped 7 bases, with 15 bases sitting between them. The germline CDR1 and CDR2 sequences are MDHEN and SYDVKM. The CDR3 totals 14 residues.

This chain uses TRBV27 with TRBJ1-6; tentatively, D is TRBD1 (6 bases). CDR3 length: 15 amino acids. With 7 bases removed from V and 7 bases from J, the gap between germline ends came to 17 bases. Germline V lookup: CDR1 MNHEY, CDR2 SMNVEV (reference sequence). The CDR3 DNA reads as TGTGCCAGCAACTCGCAGGGGAAAATCAATTCACCCCTCCACTTT. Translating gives CASNSQGKINSPLHF.

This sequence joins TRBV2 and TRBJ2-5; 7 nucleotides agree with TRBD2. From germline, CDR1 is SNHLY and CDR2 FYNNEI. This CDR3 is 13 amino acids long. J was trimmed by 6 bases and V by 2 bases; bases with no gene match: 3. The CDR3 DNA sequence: TGTGCCAGCAGTGAATGGGAGGGACAGACCCAGTACTTC. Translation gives CASSEWEGQTQYF.

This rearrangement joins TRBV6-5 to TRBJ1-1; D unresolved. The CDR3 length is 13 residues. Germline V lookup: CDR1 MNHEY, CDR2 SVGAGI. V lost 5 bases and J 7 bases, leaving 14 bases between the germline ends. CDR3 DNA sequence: TGTGCCAGCAGTGGTCATCAAAGAGTTGAAGCTTTCTTT. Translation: CASSGHQRVEAFF.

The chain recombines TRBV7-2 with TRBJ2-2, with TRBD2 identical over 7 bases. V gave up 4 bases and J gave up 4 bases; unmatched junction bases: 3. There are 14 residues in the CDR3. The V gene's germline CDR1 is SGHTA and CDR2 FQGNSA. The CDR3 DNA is TGTGCCAGCAGCTGGGACTACTCCACCGGGGAGCTGTTTTTT. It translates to CASSWDYSTGELFF.

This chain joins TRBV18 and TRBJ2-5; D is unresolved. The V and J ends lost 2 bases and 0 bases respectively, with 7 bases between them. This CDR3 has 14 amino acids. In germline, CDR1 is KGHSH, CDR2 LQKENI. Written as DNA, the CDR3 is TGTGCCAGCTCACCAATCCAGAACCAAGAGACCCAGTACTTC. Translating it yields CASSPIQNQETQYF.